Described below is a single TCR beta chain sequence and its context. What it binds is unknown. The data are from a study of shared clonotypes between healthy human individuals. The study's findings and limits: Relative to memory subsets, naive subsets generally showed larger estimated richness.

It was across several immunoSEQ plates that each subset's genomic DNA was evenly split. Method: immunoSEQ multiplex PCR; TCRdb's copy keeps in-frame clones and lacks some. The table has some 1.5 million clones, 96% seen once; the top ten hold about 1.2%. This receptor was identified in a young man in good health. The sample was naive CD4+ T cells sorted from blood. Indicated subset: CD45RA+ positively selected.

The CDR3: CAISNLLDRGNYNEQFF. The CDR3, as DNA: TGTGCCATCAGCAACTTACTTGACAGGGGAAACTACAATGAGCAGTTCTTC. The chain joins TRBV10-3 to TRBJ2-1; TRBD1 agrees at 8 bases. With 6 bases clipped from V and 3 bases from J, the junction kept 13 bases outside the gene matches. Per the germline V gene, CDR1 is ENHRY and CDR2 is SYGVKD. This CDR3 has 17 residues.